The 18 T cell receptor beta chains given below trace back to one sample, sequenced in a study of metastatic and nonmetastatic thyroid tumors. From the PCR reads, TCRdb re-called clones with MiXCR. The sample has 20,000 to 25,000 clones; 15% to 17% are singletons. Ahead of thyroid surgery, no patient had received treatment of any kind. The sample comprised blood. Source of these receptors: a female donor with papillary thyroid cancer or a benign thyroid nodule (not recorded which). Some clones in this sample may be carry-over from other donors' samples.

There are a few counts of this clone. Without the conserved terminal phenylalanine or tryptophan, this CDR3 likely stems from a read error. The rearrangement uses TRBV15 and TRBJ1-5, with 7 bases that match TRBD1. The germline CDR1 and CDR2 sequences are LNHNV and YYDKDF (reference sequence). The CDR3 is made up of 16 amino acids. V dropped 4 bases and J dropped 3; count of bases not matched to a gene: 9. Here the CDR3 reads CATSTEGQPINQPQHL. The CDR3 nucleotides read TGTGCCACCAGCACCGAGGGACAGCCTATCAATCAGCCCCAGCATCTT.

This clone was seen many times. The chain is built from TRBV7-2 and TRBJ2-3; D gene uncertain. The germline V gene has CDR1 SGHTA and CDR2 FQGNSA. Trimming cost V 0 bases and J 5 bases, with 9 bases left between them. This CDR3 is 14 amino acids long. The CDR3 DNA sequence: TGTGCCAGCAGCTTAGCGCGCGGTCTAGATACGCAGTATTTT. Its translation is CASSLARGLDTQYF.

At least ten counts were recorded for this clone. The J gene is TRBJ2-3, the V gene TRBV6-4, with TRBD1 identical over 9 bases. The CDR3 covers 15 residues. The J segment lost 2 bases and the V segment lost 2 bases, leaving 2 bases of the junction unmatched. Germline V gives CDR1 MRHNA, CDR2 SNTAGT. The CDR3 reads CASSDGQGSTDTQYF. CDR3 bases: TGTGCCAGCAGTGACGGACAGGGGTCCACAGATACGCAGTATTTT.

V usage is TRBV5-1 and J usage is TRBJ2-1, with TRBD1 matching 9 bases. Trimming cost V 6 bases and J 6 bases; bases outside gene matches: 10. Germline V lookup: CDR1 SGHRS, CDR2 YFSETQ. This CDR3 comprises 15 residues. CDR3 protein: CASTVGDRVVNEQFF. The CDR3 nucleotides read TGCGCCAGCACCGTGGGGGACAGGGTAGTCAATGAGCAGTTCTTC.

This clone occurred a few times. This chain connects TRBV6-1 to TRBJ1-5; maybe TRBD1 (6 bases). The V end lost 7 bases, the J end lost 0 bases, and 13 bases lay between the germline ends. Germline V gives CDR1 MNHNS, CDR2 SASEGT. This CDR3 has 15 residues. The CDR3 bases are TGTGCCAGCATCCGGGGGGCTAATAGCAATCAGCCCCAGCATTTT. As protein: CASIRGANSNQPQHF.

This clone was observed a handful of times. Here the CDR3 DNA reads TGTGCCAGCAGTTTCCTAGCGGGATCCTACGAGCAGTACTTC. It codes for CASSFLAGSYEQYF. The V and J genes are TRBV6-5 and TRBJ2-7; 9 bases agree with TRBD2. The CDR3 spans 14 residues. The V and J ends lost 4 bases and 1 base, in that order; junction bases with no gene match: 2. Germline V gives CDR1 MNHEY, CDR2 SVGAGI.

This clone showed up many times. The chain links TRBV28 to TRBJ2-1; a possible D gene is TRBD2 (6 bases). Trimming shortened V by 8 bases and J by 0 bases, and 20 bases separated the two germline ends. Germline V lookup: CDR1 MDHEN, CDR2 SYDVKM. CDR3 size: 17 residues. The DNA for the CDR3 is TGTGCCAGCCCCCCTAGCGCGGTTGGGAGCTCCTACAATGAGCAGTTCTTC. It yields the protein CASPPSAVGSSYNEQFF.

This clone was recorded at least ten times. The V gene is TRBV5-5, the J gene TRBJ1-4; 10 nucleotides line up with TRBD1. V shed 3 bases and J 7 bases; nucleotides not matched to a gene: 3. Germline V gene sequence: CDR1 SGHKS, CDR2 YYEKEE (reference sequence). The CDR3 contains 14 residues. Here the CDR3 DNA reads TGTGCCAGCAGCTCCAGGGACAGGGGTGAAAAACTGTTTTTT. As protein: CASSSRDRGEKLFF.

The CDR3 sequence: CASRRRDGNTIYF. The DNA for the CDR3 is TGTGCCAGCAGAAGGAGGGATGGAAACACCATATATTTT. This chain uses TRBV6-1 with TRBJ1-3; D gene unclear. Trimming left V 6 bases short and J 3 bases short, with 9 bases between. CDR3 length equals 13 residues. CDR1 is MNHNS, CDR2 SASEGT, per germline.

The chain uses TRBV5-1 and TRBJ2-1; TRBD2 aligns across 8 bases. Germline CDR1 is SGHRS and CDR2 is YFSETQ. Germline trimming cut 4 bases from V and 10 bases from J; bases unmatched to any gene: 7. The CDR3 is 13 amino acids. CDR3 loop: CASSQGLGGEQFF. The CDR3 DNA is TGCGCCAGCAGCCAGGGACTAGGCGGCGAGCAGTTCTTC.

This clone occurred a few times. The junction does not match germline at one end; this may be a read error. J is TRBJ1-2 and V is TRBV6-1; TRBD1 agrees at 11 bases. The CDR3 sequence is 14 residues long. Germline assignment: CDR1 MNHNS and CDR2 SASEGT. The CDR3 DNA sequence: TGCGCCAGCAGCCCGGGACAGGGGGACTATGGCTACACCTTC. Its translation: CASSPGQGDYGYTF.

This clone turned up a few times. Likely a read error: the CDR3 ends without its conserved phenylalanine or tryptophan. The chain employs TRBV25-1 and TRBJ1-6, with 7 bases lining up with TRBD1. Trimming cost V 3 bases and J 0 bases; bases outside gene matches: 2. The CDR3 is 16 amino acids. Germline assignment: CDR1 MGHDK and CDR2 SYGVNS. CDR3 bases: TGTGCCAGCAGTGAGGCAGGGGGCTCCTATAATTCACCCCTCCACTCT. Residues: CASSEAGGSYNSPLHS.

Many counts were recorded for this clone. The V gene is TRBV2, the J gene TRBJ1-2, with D possibly being TRBD1 (6 bases). Germline CDR1 and CDR2: SNHLY and FYNNEI. V was trimmed by 6 bases and J by 2 bases, leaving 7 bases between them. This CDR3 has 12 residues. The CDR3 here is CASRQGNYGYTF. The CDR3 region has the DNA TGTGCCAGCAGGCAGGGGAACTATGGCTACACCTTC.

This clone was seen at least ten times. V is TRBV11-1 and J is TRBJ1-2; TRBD1 agrees at 10 bases. The CDR3 is 14 residues long. The ends lost 3 bases at V and 3 bases at J; junction bases unmatched: 1. The germline V gene has CDR1 SGHAT and CDR2 FQDESV (reference sequence). This CDR3 reads CASSFGTGDYGYTF. The CDR3 DNA is TGTGCCAGCAGCTTCGGGACAGGGGACTATGGCTACACCTTC. The full variable domain, with the rest looked up from reference TRBV11-1 and TRBJ1-2, is EAEVAQSPRYKITEKSQAVAFWCDPISGHATLYWYRQILGQGPELLVQFQDESVVDDSQLPKDRFSAERLKGVDSTLKIQPAELGDSAMYLCASSFGTGDYGYTFGSGTRLTVV.

To note about this clone: The junction departs from germline at one end; a sequencing error may be responsible. V and J are TRBV28 and TRBJ2-3; D is perhaps TRBD2 (5 bases). This CDR3 region has 15 residues. CDR1 is MDHEN, CDR2 SYDVKM, per germline. In DNA form, the CDR3 reads TGTGCCAGCATTTTATCAGGAGGAAGCACAGATACGCAGTATTTT. This gives the protein CASILSGGSTDTQYF.

As regards this clone: A much larger clone sits a single nucleotide away, making a read error possible. This sequence joins TRBV18 and TRBJ1-2; possibly TRBD1 for D (6 bases). Germline CDR1 is KGHSH and CDR2 is LQKENI. This CDR3 spans 15 amino acids. CDR3 coding DNA: TGTGCCAGCTCACCTGAACGACAGGTCCTCTATGCCTACACCTTC. It specifies CASSPERQVLYAYTF.

This clone was counted at least ten times. The chain has TRBV29-1 and TRBJ2-3; TRBD2 aligns across 7 bases. Germline V lookup: CDR1 SQVTM, CDR2 ANQGSEA. There are 16 residues in the CDR3. The junction had 12 bases not matched to a gene; V was cut back by 6 bases and J by 0 bases. In nucleotides, the CDR3 is TGCAGCGTCGAGAACTCTAGCGGAGGCAGCACAGATACGCAGTATTTT. Its protein is CSVENSSGGSTDTQYF.

This clone was recorded many times. A single base separates this from a much larger clone, so it may be a read error. Distinct nucleotide sequences in the sample also encode this CDR3. The J gene is TRBJ1-3, the V gene TRBV6-1; D possibly corresponds to TRBD1 (5 bases). CDR3 length equals 14 residues. The V and J ends lost 6 bases and 1 base respectively, with 10 bases between them. Germline CDR1 reads MNHNS; CDR2 reads SASEGT. The CDR3 spells CASSLDKSGNTIYF. The DNA of the CDR3 is TGTGCCAGCAGCCTGGACAAATCTGGAAACACCATATATTTT.